These 17 T cell receptor beta chains came from one sample sequenced in a study of blood T cell repertoires in COVID-19. Generated by immunoSEQ multiplex PCR, the TCRdb table keeps only in-frame clones and is missing some. The sample consists of approximately 90,000 clones, around 79% of them appearing once. Material for sequencing was peripheral blood. Receptors originate from a human donor in a cohort sampled during active COVID-19.

This rearrangement joins TRBV9 to TRBJ1-5, with a tentative D call TRBD1 (6 bases). The CDR3 length is 15 residues. V was cut by 0 bases and J by 5 bases, with 12 bases left in between. Germline V gene sequence: CDR1 SGDLS, CDR2 YYNGEE. The CDR3 region has the DNA TGTGCCAGCAGCGTAGCCGGACAGTGGCATCAGCCCCAGCATTTT. This encodes CASSVAGQWHQPQHF.

The rearrangement links TRBV5-1 to TRBJ1-5, with 7 bases that match TRBD1. The V gene's germline CDR1 is SGHRS and CDR2 YFSETQ. The CDR3 length is 14 residues. Trimming removed 5 bases from V and 6 bases from J; junction bases left unmatched: 8. Here the CDR3 reads CASSSGTAGQPQHF. Written as DNA, the CDR3 is TGCGCCAGCAGTTCCGGGACAGCAGGTCAGCCCCAGCATTTT. Variable domain in full (rest from reference TRBV5-1 and TRBJ1-5): KAGVTQTPRYLIKTRGQQVTLSCSPISGHRSVSWYQQTPGQGLQFLFEYFSETQRNKGNFPGRFSGRQFSNSRSEMNVSTLELGDSALYLCASSSGTAGQPQHFGDGTRLSIL.

The rearrangement links TRBV28 to TRBJ2-7, with 13 bases matching TRBD2. The V segment lost 7 bases and the J segment 5 bases; nucleotides outside the gene matches: 5. This CDR3 contains 14 residues. Germline V gene lookup returns CDR1 MDHEN and CDR2 SYDVKM. CDR3 amino acids: CASTGTSGTNEQYF. DNA of the CDR3: TGTGCCAGCACGGGGACTAGCGGGACCAACGAGCAGTACTTC.

The rearrangement uses TRBV28 and TRBJ2-1, with 9 bases matching TRBD2. The CDR3 runs 15 residues. Germline V gene sequence: CDR1 MDHEN, CDR2 SYDVKM. Unmatched junction bases numbered 8, after V lost 6 bases and J lost 5 bases. The CDR3 spells CASSSGTSRNNEQFF. DNA of the CDR3: TGTGCCAGCAGCTCCGGGACTAGCAGAAACAATGAGCAGTTCTTC.

The chain uses TRBV3-1 (or the pseudogene TRBV3-2) and TRBJ1-5, with 7 bases lining up with TRBD1. Trimming at V came to 4 bases and at J to 6 bases, leaving 3 bases not matched to a gene. The CDR3 runs to 13 residues. Germline assignment: CDR1 LGHDT and CDR2 YNNKEL (reference sequence). Here the CDR3 reads CASSLQGFQPQHF. The CDR3 coding sequence is TGTGCCAGCAGCCTACAGGGGTTTCAGCCCCAGCATTTT.

This clone was counted a few times. The V and J genes are TRBV4-3 and TRBJ2-1; D unresolved. CDR1 is LGHNA and CDR2 is YSLEER in the germline V gene. The ends were cut back, 2 bases at V and 6 bases at J, with 8 bases in the middle. CDR3 length equals 13 residues. CDR3 nucleotide sequence: TGCGCCAGCAGCCAATCCCTTGTCAATGAGCAGTTCTTC. Residues: CASSQSLVNEQFF.

V usage is TRBV29-1 and J usage is TRBJ2-1; 9 bases match TRBD1. Per the germline V gene, CDR1 is SQVTM and CDR2 is ANQGSEA. The length of the CDR3 is 11 residues. V gave up 6 bases and J gave up 15 bases; unmatched junction bases: 9. Here the CDR3 DNA reads TGCAGCGTGGAACAGGGGGCGCACAGGTTCTTC. It specifies CSVEQGAHRFF.

The CDR3: CASKEPLEIHQPQHF. For the CDR3, the DNA is TGTGCCAGTAAGGAGCCCTTGGAGATCCATCAGCCCCAGCATTTT. This rearrangement joins TRBV19 to TRBJ1-5; D gene ambiguous. Looked up from germline, CDR1 is LNHDA and CDR2 is SQIVND (reference sequence). The length of the CDR3 is 15 residues. V was trimmed by 7 bases and J by 5 bases, leaving 18 bases between them.

The count of this clone is one. CDR3 sequence (DNA): TGTGCCAGCAGCTTAGTACCAGGGTCCTACGAGCAGTACTTC. Its translation: CASSLVPGSYEQYF. The rearrangement links TRBV7-9 to TRBJ2-7; D may be TRBD1 (5 bases). V was pared by 1 base and J by 1 base, with 8 bases between. Germline CDR1 SEHNR, CDR2 FQNEAQ (reference sequence). This CDR3 contains 14 residues.

This chain links TRBV7-6 with TRBJ2-5, with TRBD2 matching over 9 bases. CDR3 length equals 16 residues. V lost 1 base to trimming and J lost 5 bases; unmatched junction nucleotides: 8. Germline-derived CDR1 and CDR2 are SGHVS and FNYEAQ. The chain's CDR3 is CASSLDGSGRWETQYF. CDR3 sequence (DNA): TGTGCCAGCAGCTTAGATGGTAGCGGGAGATGGGAGACCCAGTACTTC.

The chain links TRBV20-1 to TRBJ2-6; D call uncertain. Per the germline V gene, CDR1 is DFQATT and CDR2 is SNEGSKA (reference sequence). The CDR3 contains 14 residues. Trimming removed 3 bases at V and 2 bases at J, with 8 bases between. Here the CDR3 DNA reads TGCAGTGCTAGTCCCTCTGCTGGGGCCAACGTCCTGACTTTC. Protein: CSASPSAGANVLTF.

The rearrangement uses TRBV6-2 or TRBV6-3 and TRBJ2-5; 11 positions agree with TRBD2. CDR1 and CDR2 (germline): MNHEY, SVGEGT. This CDR3 has 17 amino acids. V was pared by 2 bases and J by 5 bases, with 10 bases of the junction left unmatched. This CDR3 is CASSYRLLAGDLETQYF. The CDR3 coding sequence is TGTGCCAGCAGTTACCGCCTACTAGCGGGAGATTTGGAGACCCAGTACTTC.

The chain combines TRBV12-3 or TRBV12-4 with TRBJ2-6; D gene uncertain. The CDR3 has 13 residues. Deletions cut 4 bases from V and 1 base from J, with 2 bases between. In nucleotides, the CDR3 is TGTGCCAGCAGTTCGTCTGGGGCCAACGTCCTGACTTTC. Protein sequence: CASSSSGANVLTF.

This chain joins TRBV3-1 (or the pseudogene TRBV3-2) and TRBJ1-3, with 7 bases identical to TRBD1. The CDR3 spans 15 residues. Trimming took 3 bases from V and 8 from J; bases not matched to a gene: 10. CDR1 is LGHDT, CDR2 YNNKEL, per germline (reference sequence). Here the CDR3 reads CASSHLAGGRDTIYF. CDR3 DNA sequence: TGTGCCAGCAGCCACTTAGCAGGGGGTAGGGACACCATATATTTT.

This rearrangement joins TRBV5-1 to TRBJ2-7; 10 bases line up with TRBD1. From germline, CDR1 is SGHRS and CDR2 YFSETQ. V trimming: 0 bases; J trimming: 5 bases; junction bases outside the gene matches: 5. The CDR3 consists of 15 residues. The CDR3 DNA sequence: TGCGCCAGCAGCTTGGTAGGGACAGGGGAGAACGAGCAGTACTTC. It specifies CASSLVGTGENEQYF.

The chain employs TRBV2 and TRBJ2-1, with D uncertain. V was cut by 4 bases and J by 0 bases, with 10 bases left in between. Looked up from germline, CDR1 is SNHLY and CDR2 is FYNNEI. The CDR3 covers 15 residues. The CDR3 nucleotides are TGTGCCAGCAGTGCACCGCCGAGCTCCTACAATGAGCAGTTCTTC. Its translation: CASSAPPSSYNEQFF.

A few counts support this clone. The chain carries TRBV27 and TRBJ1-5, with TRBD1 matching over 8 bases. The germline gives CDR1 MNHEY, CDR2 SMNVEV (reference sequence). There are 14 residues in the CDR3. V gave up 6 bases and J gave up 3 bases; unmatched junction bases: 4. In nucleotides, the CDR3 is TGTGCCAGCAGACCGGGACAGGACAATCAGCCCCAGCATTTT. Translating gives CASRPGQDNQPQHF.